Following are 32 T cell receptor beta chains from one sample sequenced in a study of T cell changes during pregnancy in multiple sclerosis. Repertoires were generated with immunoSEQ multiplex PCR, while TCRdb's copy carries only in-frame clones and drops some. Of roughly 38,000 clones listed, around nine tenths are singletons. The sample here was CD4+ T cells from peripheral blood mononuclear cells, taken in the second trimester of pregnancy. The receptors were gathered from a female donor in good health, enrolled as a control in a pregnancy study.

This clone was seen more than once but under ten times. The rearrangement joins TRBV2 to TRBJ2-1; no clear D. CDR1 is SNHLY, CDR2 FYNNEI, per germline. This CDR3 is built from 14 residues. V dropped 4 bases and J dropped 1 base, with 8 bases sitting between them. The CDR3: CASSAEASYNEQFF. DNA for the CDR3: TGTGCCAGCAGTGCTGAAGCATCCTACAATGAGCAGTTCTTC. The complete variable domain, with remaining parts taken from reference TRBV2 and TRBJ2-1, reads EPEVTQTPSHQVTQMGQEVILRCVPISNHLYFYWYRQILGQKVEFLVSFYNNEISEKSEIFDDQFSVERPDGSNFTLKIRSTKLEDSAMYFCASSAEASYNEQFFGPGTRLTVL.

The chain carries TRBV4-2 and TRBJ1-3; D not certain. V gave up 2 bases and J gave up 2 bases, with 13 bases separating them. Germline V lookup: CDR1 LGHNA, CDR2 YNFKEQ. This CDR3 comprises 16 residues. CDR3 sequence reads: CASSQNSQKTGNTIYF. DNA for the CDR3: TGTGCCAGCAGCCAAAACTCACAGAAGACTGGAAACACCATATATTTT.

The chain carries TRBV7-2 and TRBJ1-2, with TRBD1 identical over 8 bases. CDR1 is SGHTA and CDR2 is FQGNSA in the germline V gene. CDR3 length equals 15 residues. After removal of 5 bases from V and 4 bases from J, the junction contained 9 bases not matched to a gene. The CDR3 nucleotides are TGTGCCAGCAGCCATCAGGGGGCTGGAGGCTATGGCTACACCTTC. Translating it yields CASSHQGAGGYGYTF.

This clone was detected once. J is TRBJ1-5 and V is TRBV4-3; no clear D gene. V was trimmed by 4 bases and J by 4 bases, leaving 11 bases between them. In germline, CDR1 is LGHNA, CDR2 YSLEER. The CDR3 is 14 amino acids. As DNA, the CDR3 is TGCGCCAGCAGCCCGGAGGTCGGGAATCAGCCCCAGCATTTT. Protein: CASSPEVGNQPQHF.

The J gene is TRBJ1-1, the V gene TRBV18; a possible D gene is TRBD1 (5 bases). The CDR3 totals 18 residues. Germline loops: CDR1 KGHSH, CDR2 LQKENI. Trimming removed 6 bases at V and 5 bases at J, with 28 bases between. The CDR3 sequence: CASSPRLGGIAMGTEAFF. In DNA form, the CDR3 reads TGTGCCAGCTCTCCCCGGCTTGGGGGGATTGCGATGGGGACTGAAGCTTTCTTT.

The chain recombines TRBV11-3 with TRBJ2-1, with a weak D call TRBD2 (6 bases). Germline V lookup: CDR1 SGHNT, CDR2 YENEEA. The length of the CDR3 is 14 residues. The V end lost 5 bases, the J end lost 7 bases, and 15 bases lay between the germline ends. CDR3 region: CASSAGGVSNEQFF. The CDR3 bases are TGTGCCAGCAGCGCGGGCGGGGTTTCAAATGAGCAGTTCTTC.

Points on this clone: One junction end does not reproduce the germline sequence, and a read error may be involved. The DNA of the CDR3 is TGCAGCGTCTCCGATGGGAGGGGCCTGAGCGCATTT. Its protein is CSVSDGRGLSAF. The rearrangement joins TRBV29-1 to TRBJ1-5; D possibly corresponds to TRBD1 (5 bases). The CDR3 extends over 12 amino acids. Germline CDR1 is SQVTM and CDR2 is ANQGSEA.

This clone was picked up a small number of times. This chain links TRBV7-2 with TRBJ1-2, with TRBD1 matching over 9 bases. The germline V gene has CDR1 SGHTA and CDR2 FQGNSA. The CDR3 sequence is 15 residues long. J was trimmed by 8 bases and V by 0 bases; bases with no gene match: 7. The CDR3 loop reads CASSLAQDRGGGYTF. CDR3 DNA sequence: TGTGCCAGCAGCTTAGCGCAGGACAGGGGTGGCGGCTACACCTTC.

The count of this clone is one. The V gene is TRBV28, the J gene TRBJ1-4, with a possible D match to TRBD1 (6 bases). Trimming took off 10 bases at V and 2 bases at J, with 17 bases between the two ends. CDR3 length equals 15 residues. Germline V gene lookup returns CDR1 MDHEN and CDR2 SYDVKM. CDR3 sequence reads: CATTGSVVTNEKLFF. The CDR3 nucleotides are TGTGCCACCACAGGGTCGGTGGTGACTAATGAAAAACTGTTTTTT.

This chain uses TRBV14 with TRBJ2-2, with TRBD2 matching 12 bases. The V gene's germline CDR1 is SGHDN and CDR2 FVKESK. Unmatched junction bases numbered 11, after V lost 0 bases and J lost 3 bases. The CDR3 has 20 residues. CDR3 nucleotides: TGTGCCAGCAGCCAAGATTGGGTGTCTAGCGGGGGGGTACACACCGGGGAGCTGTTTTTT. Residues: CASSQDWVSSGGVHTGELFF.

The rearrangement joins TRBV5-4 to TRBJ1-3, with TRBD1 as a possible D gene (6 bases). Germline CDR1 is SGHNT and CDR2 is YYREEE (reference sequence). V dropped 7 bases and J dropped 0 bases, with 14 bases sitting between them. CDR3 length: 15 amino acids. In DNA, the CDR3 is TGTGCCAGCGCCAGGGGCACCGGCTCTGGAAACACCATATATTTT. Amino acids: CASARGTGSGNTIYF.

The CDR3 DNA is TGTGCCAGTAATTCCAGGGTTTACGGCTACACCTTC. Protein product: CASNSRVYGYTF. The chain joins TRBV19 to TRBJ1-2, with D possibly TRBD1 on 5 matching bases. V was clipped by 7 bases and J by 8 bases, with 14 bases between them. The CDR3 runs 12 residues. Germline V gives CDR1 LNHDA, CDR2 SQIVND (reference sequence).

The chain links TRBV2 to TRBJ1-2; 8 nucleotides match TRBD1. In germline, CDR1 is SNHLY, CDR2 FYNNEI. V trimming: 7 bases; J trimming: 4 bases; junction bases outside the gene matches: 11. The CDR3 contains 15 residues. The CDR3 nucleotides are TGTGCCAGCACCGCCGCCCGACAGGGGAGCTATGGCTACACCTTC. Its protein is CASTAARQGSYGYTF.

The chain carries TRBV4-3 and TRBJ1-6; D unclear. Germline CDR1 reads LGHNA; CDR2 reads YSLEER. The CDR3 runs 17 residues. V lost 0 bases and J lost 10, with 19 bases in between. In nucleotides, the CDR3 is TGCGCCAGCAGCCAAGATCCCCCCCCGGGAGTAGGGTCACCCCTCCACTTT. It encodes CASSQDPPPGVGSPLHF.

CDR3 loop: CASSLVTGTSMNTEAFF. CDR3 coding DNA: TGTGCCAGCAGCTTGGTGACAGGGACAAGCATGAACACTGAAGCTTTCTTT. This chain links TRBV5-5 with TRBJ1-1; TRBD1 matches at 7 bases. CDR1 and CDR2 from the germline V gene are SGHKS and YYEKEE (reference sequence). The CDR3 extends over 17 amino acids. V gave up 0 bases and J gave up 0 bases; unmatched junction bases: 8.

The CDR3 here is CASSPPMGDRAYGGYTF. The CDR3 nucleotides are TGTGCCAGCAGTCCACCCATGGGGGACAGAGCCTATGGTGGCTACACCTTC. The rearrangement joins TRBV28 to TRBJ1-2; 7 bases are a match to TRBD1. The germline CDR1 and CDR2 sequences are MDHEN and SYDVKM. The CDR3 covers 17 residues. The ends lost 5 bases at V and 7 bases at J; junction bases unmatched: 19.

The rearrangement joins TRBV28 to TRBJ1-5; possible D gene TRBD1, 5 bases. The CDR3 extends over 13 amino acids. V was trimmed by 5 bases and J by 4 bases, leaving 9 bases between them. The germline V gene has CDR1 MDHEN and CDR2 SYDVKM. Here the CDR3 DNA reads TGTGCCAGCAGTCCTCAGGGAAATCAGCCCCAGCATTTT. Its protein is CASSPQGNQPQHF.

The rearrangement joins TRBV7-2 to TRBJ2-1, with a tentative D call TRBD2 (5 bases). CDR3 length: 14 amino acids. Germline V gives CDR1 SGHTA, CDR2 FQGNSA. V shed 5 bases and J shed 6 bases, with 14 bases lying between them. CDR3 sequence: CASSPSLTANEQFF. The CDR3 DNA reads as TGTGCCAGCAGCCCTAGCCTGACCGCCAATGAGCAGTTCTTC.

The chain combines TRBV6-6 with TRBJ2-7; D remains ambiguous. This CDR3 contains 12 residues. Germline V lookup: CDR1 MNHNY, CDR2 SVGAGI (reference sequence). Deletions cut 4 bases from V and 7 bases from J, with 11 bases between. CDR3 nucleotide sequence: TGTGCCAGCAGTTCCACCCGCCGGGAGCAGTACTTC. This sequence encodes CASSSTRREQYF.

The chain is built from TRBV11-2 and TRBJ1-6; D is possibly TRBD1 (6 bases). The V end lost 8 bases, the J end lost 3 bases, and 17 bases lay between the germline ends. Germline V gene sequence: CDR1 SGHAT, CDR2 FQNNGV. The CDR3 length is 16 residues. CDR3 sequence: CASRSEGTHYNSPLHF. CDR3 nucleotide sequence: TGTGCCAGCCGATCCGAGGGGACACACTATAATTCACCCCTCCACTTT.

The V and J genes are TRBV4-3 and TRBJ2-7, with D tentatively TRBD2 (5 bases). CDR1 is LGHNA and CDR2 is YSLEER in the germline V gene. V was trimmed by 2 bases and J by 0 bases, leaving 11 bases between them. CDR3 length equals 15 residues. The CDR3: CASSQYSESSYEQYF. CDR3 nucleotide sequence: TGCGCCAGCAGCCAATATAGCGAGAGCTCCTACGAGCAGTACTTC.

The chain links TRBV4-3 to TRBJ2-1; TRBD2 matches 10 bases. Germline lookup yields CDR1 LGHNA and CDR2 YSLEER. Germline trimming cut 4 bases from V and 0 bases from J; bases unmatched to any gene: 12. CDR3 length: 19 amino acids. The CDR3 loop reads CASSPEGLAGAASYNEQFF. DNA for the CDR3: TGCGCCAGCAGCCCAGAGGGCCTAGCGGGGGCCGCCTCCTACAATGAGCAGTTCTTC.

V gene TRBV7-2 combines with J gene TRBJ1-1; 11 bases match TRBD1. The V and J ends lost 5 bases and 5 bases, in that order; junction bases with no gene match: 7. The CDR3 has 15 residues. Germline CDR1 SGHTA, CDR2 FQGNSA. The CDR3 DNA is TGTGCCAGCAGCCTCAAAGGACAGGGGGCTACTGAAGCTTTCTTT. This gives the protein CASSLKGQGATEAFF.

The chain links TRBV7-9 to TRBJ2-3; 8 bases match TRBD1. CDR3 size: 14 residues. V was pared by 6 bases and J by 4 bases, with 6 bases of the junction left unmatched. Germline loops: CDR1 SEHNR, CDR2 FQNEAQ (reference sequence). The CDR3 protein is CASSRTGSSDTQYF. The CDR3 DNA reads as TGTGCCAGCAGTCGGACAGGGTCATCAGATACGCAGTATTTT.

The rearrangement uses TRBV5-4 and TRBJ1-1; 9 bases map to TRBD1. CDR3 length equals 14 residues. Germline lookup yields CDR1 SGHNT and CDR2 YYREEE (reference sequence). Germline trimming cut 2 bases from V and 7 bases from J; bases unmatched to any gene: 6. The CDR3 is CASSFNRGQDEAFF. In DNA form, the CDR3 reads TGTGCCAGCAGCTTTAACAGGGGGCAAGATGAAGCTTTCTTT.

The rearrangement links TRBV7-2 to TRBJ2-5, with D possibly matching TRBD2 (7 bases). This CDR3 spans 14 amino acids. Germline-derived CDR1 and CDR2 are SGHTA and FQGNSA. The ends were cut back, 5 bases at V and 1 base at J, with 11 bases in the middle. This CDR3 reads CASSLGGPQETQYF. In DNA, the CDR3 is TGTGCCAGCAGCCTCGGGGGGCCCCAAGAGACCCAGTACTTC.

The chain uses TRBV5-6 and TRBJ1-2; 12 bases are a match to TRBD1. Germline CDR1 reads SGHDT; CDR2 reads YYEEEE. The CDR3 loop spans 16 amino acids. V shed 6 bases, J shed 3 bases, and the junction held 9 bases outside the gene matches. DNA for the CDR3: TGTGCCAGCAAGACCGGGACAGGGGGCCGCGACTATGGCTACACCTTC. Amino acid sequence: CASKTGTGGRDYGYTF.

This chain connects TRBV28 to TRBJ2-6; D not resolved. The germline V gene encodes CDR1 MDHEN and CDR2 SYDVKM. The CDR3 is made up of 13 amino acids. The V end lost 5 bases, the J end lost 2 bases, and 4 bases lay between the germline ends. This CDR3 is CASSPAGANVLTF. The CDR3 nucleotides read TGTGCCAGCAGTCCCGCTGGGGCCAACGTCCTGACTTTC.

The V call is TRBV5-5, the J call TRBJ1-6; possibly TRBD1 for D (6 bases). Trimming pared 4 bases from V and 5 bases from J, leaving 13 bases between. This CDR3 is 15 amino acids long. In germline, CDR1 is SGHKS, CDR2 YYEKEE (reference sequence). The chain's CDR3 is CASSLQGTHNSPLHF. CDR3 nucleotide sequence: TGTGCCAGCAGCCTACAGGGTACACATAATTCACCCCTCCACTTT.

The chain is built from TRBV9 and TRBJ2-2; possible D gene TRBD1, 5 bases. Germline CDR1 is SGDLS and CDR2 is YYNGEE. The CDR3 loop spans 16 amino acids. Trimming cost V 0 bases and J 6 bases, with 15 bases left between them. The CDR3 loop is CASSVDPGIRAGELFF. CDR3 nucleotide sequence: TGTGCCAGCAGCGTAGATCCAGGGATTAGGGCCGGGGAGCTGTTTTTT.

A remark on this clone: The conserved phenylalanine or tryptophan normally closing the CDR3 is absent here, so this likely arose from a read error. The CDR3 DNA is TGCAGTGCTATGGTCAACTATGGCTACACCCTC. Its protein product is CSAMVNYGYTL. The chain is built from TRBV20-1 and TRBJ1-2; no definite D call. Trimming removed 4 bases at V and 2 bases at J, with 5 bases between. CDR3 length: 11 amino acids. Per the germline V gene, CDR1 is DFQATT and CDR2 is SNEGSKA (reference sequence).

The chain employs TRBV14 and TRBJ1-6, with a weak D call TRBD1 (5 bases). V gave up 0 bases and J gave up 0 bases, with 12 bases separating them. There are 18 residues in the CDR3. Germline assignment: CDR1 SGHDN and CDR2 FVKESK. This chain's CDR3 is CASSQDLGGSSYNSPLHF. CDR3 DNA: TGTGCCAGCAGCCAAGATTTGGGGGGGAGCTCCTATAATTCACCCCTCCACTTT.